Described below is a single TCR beta chain sequence and its context. The CDR3 contains 14 residues. CDR1 is MNHNY and CDR2 is SVGAGI in the germline V gene (reference sequence). The V gene lost 10 bases and the J gene lost 0 bases, with 13 bases spanning the gap. How the authors handled the data: Estimation of nucleated cell counts relied on the amplification of reference gene primers. Libraries were prepared by immunoSEQ multiplex PCR; TCRdb keeps only in-frame clonotypes and omits some of them. From that table come the V and J calls and clone size; the DNA was used to work out D and trimming. Of some 230,000 clones listed, 85% were seen once; the top ten hold about 0.93%. This sample is drawn from a study of blood T cell repertoires in COVID-19. Study summary: Researchers got acute and convalescent COVID-19 samples from the United States, Italy and Spain. In each case, the material was cDNA or gDNA derived from T cells, B-cell-depleted T cells, or PBMCs.

The clonotype originates from a man in his forties or fifties with acute or convalescent COVID-19. The chain couples TRBV6-6 to TRBJ1-3; possible D gene TRBD1, 5 bases. Sequencing input: peripheral blood. The CDR3 DNA reads TGTGCCATCGGAGACAGCCTCTCTGGAAACACCATATATTTT. It encodes CAIGDSLSGNTIYF.